The rows below give T cell receptor beta chains drawn from one sample of a study of blood T cells in healthy people across ages. In TCRdb, the 5' RACE reads were re-called with MiXCR into one record per CDR3 protein. Of around 790,000 distinct CDR3 sequences in the sample, about 42% are singletons; the top ten hold around 21%. The sequencing input was blood. Receptors were obtained from a man aged 55 to 70 in good health. Each CDR3 is given with its conserved first and last residue. Each record gives: J gene, CDR3 length, clone size, V gene, CDR3 protein. Size tells how often a clone was seen (once, few, many) or the class of an expanded clone, and some rows leave it out.

>TRBJ2-7|15|few|TRBV15
CATSREGQAPYEQYF
>TRBJ2-3|13|few|TRBV11-2
CASSRDGPNTQYF
>TRBJ2-1|17|few|TRBV6-1
CASSEISGTGLDNEQFF
>TRBJ2-2|16|NA|TRBV5-1
CASNDRGGARTGELFF
>TRBJ1-1|12|NA|TRBV20-1
CGAAGQNTEAFF
>TRBJ2-3|17|NA|TRBV4-3
CASSQATGDLSTDTQYF
>TRBJ2-1|21|NA|TRBV7-7
CASSLAPWRGGTSGSYNEQFF
>TRBJ1-4|15|few|TRBV7-2
CASSLGGQRNEKLFF
>TRBJ2-3|14|few|TRBV24-1
CATSGPGDTDTQYF
>TRBJ2-3|15|NA|TRBV28
CASSRTGGGGDTQYF
>TRBJ1-6|17|NA|TRBV4-1
CASSPVPGQGFVSPLHF
>TRBJ2-7|15|few|TRBV5-1
CASSPRTTSSYEQYF
>TRBJ1-2|16|NA|TRBV9
CASSLTASYNNYGYTF
>TRBJ2-7|18|NA|TRBV4-3
CASSQEGLPGQGRGEQYF
>TRBJ2-1|15|NA|TRBV7-2
CASSLDAGVLNEQFF
>TRBJ2-1|15|NA|TRBV5-1
CASSLLVAGGPEQFF
>TRBJ2-2|15|NA|TRBV6-5
CASSWRSANTGELFF
>TRBJ1-2|15|few|TRBV28
CASSTRGDGGYGYTF
>NA|13|NA|TRBV10-3
CAISDGGQETQYF
>TRBJ2-7|14|many|TRBV20-1
CSAQGQRITYEQYF
>TRBJ2-5|16|NA|TRBV7-8
CASSLRYATGAEEQYF
>TRBJ2-7|12|NA|TRBV29-1
CSVGGTSYEQYF
>TRBJ2-3|16|NA|TRBV4-1
CASRPLAGVSTDTQYF
>TRBJ2-1|12|NA|TRBV11-2
CASSPGGGPPFF
>TRBJ1-1|13|NA|TRBV29-1
CSVRDERGWSAFF
>TRBJ2-2|16|few|TRBV6-2/TRBV6-3
CASRLPGQGNTGELFF
>TRBJ2-4|18|few|TRBV4-1
CASSQVIDGREAKNIQYF
>TRBJ1-5|19|few|TRBV4-1
CASSQRGAPTGDLNQPQHF
>TRBJ1-6|14|NA|TRBV7-9
CASSRDRGTSPLHF
>TRBJ2-3|12|NA|TRBV7-2
CASSCIENTQYF
>TRBJ1-1|13|few|TRBV5-1
CASSVGQGTEAFF
>TRBJ1-5|15|NA|TRBV5-6
CASSLWGRVAQPQHF
>TRBJ1-2|14|NA|TRBV20-1
CSARPSTGSYGYTF
>TRBJ2-7|15|NA|TRBV6-2/TRBV6-3
CASSFSGTRSYEQYF
>TRBJ2-7|17|NA|TRBV5-1
CASSLANRADRTYEQYF
>TRBJ1-1|14|NA|TRBV6-2/TRBV6-3
CASIQAGGSTEAFF
>TRBJ2-7|14|NA|TRBV12-3/TRBV12-4
CASSLLGRAYVQYF
>TRBJ2-5|14|few|TRBV20-1
CSARDETGRETQYF
>TRBJ2-3|14|few|TRBV4-1
CASSVGTPGDTQYF
>TRBJ2-5|13|NA|TRBV7-2
CASSLARPAAQYF
>TRBJ1-5|13|NA|TRBV29-1
CSAGTGVNQPQHF
>TRBJ2-5|13|NA|TRBV12-5
CASGPAGEETQYF
>NA|15|NA|TRBV6-6
CASSYSREPTDEQYF
>TRBJ2-5|17|few|TRBV11-3
CASSPGVRGGYQETQYF
>TRBJ2-7|16|NA|TRBV4-1
CASSQDYPGISYEQYF
>TRBJ2-5|15|NA|TRBV28
CASSTSGTGQETQYF
>TRBJ1-6|15|NA|TRBV6-2/TRBV6-3
CASSYEDSRNSPLHF
>TRBJ1-1|16|NA|TRBV6-6
CASSYSKGGQRPEAFF
>TRBJ1-1|16|NA|TRBV6-2/TRBV6-3
CASSYRQGTTNTEAFF
>TRBJ1-2|15|NA|TRBV27
CASTPSYRQHYGYTF
>TRBJ2-7|14|NA|TRBV4-3
CASSQFRGSYEQYF